Each of the 22 T cell receptor beta chains below was sequenced from the same sample in a study of identical twins. TCRdb analysed the 5' RACE reads with MiXCR anew, one entry per CDR3 protein. The table shows around 1.7 million distinct CDR3 sequences, with less than 40% occurring only once. The specimen was cord blood. Receptors were obtained from a newborn girl in good health.

This clonotype was counted a few times. CDR3 sequence reads: CASSEVGTVYGYTF. The CDR3 nucleotides are TGTGCCAGCAGTGAAGTGGGGACGGTCTATGGCTACACCTTC. This rearrangement joins TRBV2 to TRBJ1-2, with a possible D match to TRBD1 (5 bases). V gave up 1 base and J gave up 4 bases, with 10 bases separating them. The CDR3 is 14 residues long. The germline V gene has CDR1 SNHLY and CDR2 FYNNEI.

The chain employs TRBV5-1 and TRBJ1-2, with D hard to call. This CDR3 contains 15 residues. The V gene's germline CDR1 is SGHRS and CDR2 YFSETQ. V dropped 0 bases and J dropped 4 bases, with 13 bases sitting between them. The CDR3, as DNA: TGCGCCAGCAGCTTGGATCTCCGGACCCCCTATGGCTACACCTTC. It specifies CASSLDLRTPYGYTF. The full variable domain, in which reference TRBV5-1 and TRBJ1-2 provide the parts outside the CDR3, is KAGVTQTPRYLIKTRGQQVTLSCSPISGHRSVSWYQQTPGQGLQFLFEYFSETQRNKGNFPGRFSGRQFSNSRSEMNVSTLELGDSALYLCASSLDLRTPYGYTFGSGTRLTVV.

This clonotype was seen a few times. The J gene is TRBJ2-3, the V gene TRBV24-1; TRBD1 aligns across 12 bases. Looked up from germline, CDR1 is KGHDR and CDR2 is SFDVKD. This CDR3 has 16 amino acids. The V gene end was trimmed by 4 bases and the J gene end by 4 bases; junction bases not matched to a gene: 5. CDR3 in DNA: TGTGCCACCAGTGAGCCGGGACAGGGGGCGGCAGATACGCAGTATTTT. It specifies CATSEPGQGAADTQYF.

The chain uses TRBV20-1 and TRBJ2-3, with 7 bases matching TRBD1. The germline gives CDR1 DFQATT, CDR2 SNEGSKA (reference sequence). The trim removed 5 bases at V and 2 bases at J, leaving 7 bases unmatched. The CDR3 covers 14 residues. The CDR3: CSAGTGVVTDTQYF. CDR3 nucleotides: TGCAGTGCTGGAACAGGGGTTGTCACAGATACGCAGTATTTT.

The table lists this clonotype with a few counts. The chain couples TRBV7-8 to TRBJ2-1, with D unresolved. V lost 1 base and J lost 3, with 13 bases in between. The CDR3 extends over 16 amino acids. Germline values: CDR1 SGHVS, CDR2 FQNEAQ. The CDR3 loop reads CASSLEFWLGYNEQFF. CDR3 coding DNA: TGTGCCAGCAGCTTAGAGTTCTGGCTAGGCTACAATGAGCAGTTCTTC.

The chain combines TRBV4-1 with TRBJ2-1, with TRBD2 identical over 7 bases. Germline trimming cut 2 bases from V and 6 bases from J; bases unmatched to any gene: 13. In germline, CDR1 is MGHRA, CDR2 YSYEKL. The CDR3 length is 17 residues. The CDR3 DNA reads TGCGCCAGCAGCCAAACCCCCCACCCGGGACTACTCAATGAGCAGTTCTTC. Encoded protein: CASSQTPHPGLLNEQFF.

To note about this clonotype: Relative to the germline gene, one junction end is altered; a read error may explain this. The rearrangement uses TRBV27 and TRBJ1-1, with a possible D match to TRBD1 (5 bases). The length of the CDR3 is 12 residues. Germline assignment: CDR1 MNHEY and CDR2 SMNVEV (reference sequence). The CDR3 sequence is CASSDMDTGAFF. The CDR3 DNA follows: TGTGCCAGCAGTGACATGGACACTGGAGCTTTCTTT.

The V and J genes are TRBV28 and TRBJ1-2; 8 bases agree with TRBD1. Unmatched junction bases numbered 9, after V lost 8 bases and J lost 7 bases. This CDR3 has 13 amino acids. Germline V CDR1 and CDR2: MDHEN, SYDVKM. The CDR3 loop reads CASYRQGARGYTF. DNA for the CDR3: TGTGCCAGCTACCGGCAGGGGGCACGTGGCTACACCTTC.

As concerns this clonotype: This may stem from a read error, because a much larger clone lies one nucleotide away. The chain recombines TRBV28 with TRBJ1-6; D unresolved. The CDR3 extends over 14 amino acids. Germline V lookup: CDR1 MDHEN, CDR2 SYDVKM. The CDR3 nucleotides are TGTGCCAGCAGCTCACGGGCTTATAATTCACCCCCCCACTTT. As protein: CASSSRAYNSPPHF.

The chain is built from TRBV5-6 and TRBJ1-1; the D gene is possibly TRBD1 (6 bases). With 1 base removed from V and 5 bases from J, the gap between germline ends came to 9 bases. Germline V gene lookup returns CDR1 SGHDT and CDR2 YYEEEE. This CDR3 has 13 amino acids. CDR3 residues: CASSLWRGTEAFF. The CDR3 DNA sequence: TGTGCCAGCAGCTTGTGGAGGGGGACTGAAGCTTTCTTT.

This clonotype was detected only a few times. The chain is built from TRBV27 and TRBJ1-6, with D possibly matching TRBD1 (5 bases). V was cut by 5 bases and J by 0 bases, with 17 bases left in between. CDR1 is MNHEY, CDR2 SMNVEV, per germline (reference sequence). The CDR3 has 18 amino acids. The CDR3 DNA reads TGTGCCAGCAGTCCGACAGCTAAAGCAGCCTCCTATAATTCACCCCTCCACTTT. This gives the protein CASSPTAKAASYNSPLHF.

This clonotype has only a few counts. The rearrangement joins TRBV28 to TRBJ2-5; maybe TRBD1 (6 bases). The germline gives CDR1 MDHEN, CDR2 SYDVKM. CDR3 length: 14 residues. V lost 4 bases, J lost 3 bases, and 12 bases lay in between. The CDR3 spells CASSSPEGEETQYF. The CDR3 nucleotides are TGTGCCAGCAGTTCGCCTGAGGGGGAAGAGACCCAGTACTTC.

The chain joins TRBV20-1 to TRBJ1-1; a weak D match, TRBD1 (6 bases). Germline values: CDR1 DFQATT, CDR2 SNEGSKA (reference sequence). The CDR3 runs to 11 residues. Trimming cost V 7 bases and J 2 bases, with 8 bases left between them. The CDR3 loop is CSEGGNTEAFF. CDR3 bases: TGCAGTGAAGGGGGAAACACTGAAGCTTTCTTT.

This chain connects TRBV6-2 or TRBV6-3 to TRBJ2-7; 8 nucleotides line up with TRBD2. The CDR3 is made up of 13 amino acids. The germline gives CDR1 MNHEY, CDR2 SVGEGT. V shed 9 bases, J shed 0 bases, and the junction held 4 bases outside the gene matches. CDR3 in amino acids: CASGSGDSYEQYF. In nucleotides, the CDR3 is TGTGCCAGTGGTAGCGGGGACTCCTACGAGCAGTACTTC.

The genes are TRBV28 and TRBJ1-5; D might be TRBD1 (5 bases). Germline CDR1 MDHEN, CDR2 SYDVKM. CDR3 length: 12 amino acids. Trimming stripped 11 bases from V and 3 bases from J, with 11 bases between. The CDR3 nucleotides read TGTGCCGTCGACAGCCTCAATCAGCCCCAGCATTTT. Its translation: CAVDSLNQPQHF.

The J gene is TRBJ2-5, the V gene TRBV14, with 12 bases lining up with TRBD2. The CDR3 is 16 residues long. Germline V CDR1 and CDR2: SGHDN, FVKESK. V lost 4 bases and J lost 1; bases outside the gene matches: 4. CDR3 in amino acids: CASSRLAGVLQETQYF. The DNA for the CDR3 is TGTGCCAGCAGCCGACTAGCGGGGGTGCTCCAAGAGACCCAGTACTTC. Full variable domain (missing parts from reference TRBV14 and TRBJ2-5): EAGVTQFPSHSVIEKGQTVTLRCDPISGHDNLYWYRRVMGKEIKFLLHFVKESKQDESGMPNNRFLAERTGGTYSTLKVQPAELEDSGVYFCASSRLAGVLQETQYFGPGTRLLVL.

This chain links TRBV28 with TRBJ1-4, with D tentatively TRBD1 (5 bases). The length of the CDR3 is 14 residues. Germline V gene sequence: CDR1 MDHEN, CDR2 SYDVKM. The V end was cut by 4 bases, the J end by 5 bases, with 11 bases between. CDR3 region: CASSSRGMNEKLFF. Here the CDR3 DNA reads TGTGCCAGCAGTTCCCGGGGGATGAATGAAAAACTGTTTTTT.

The chain is built from TRBV27 and TRBJ2-7; 11 positions agree with TRBD2. This CDR3 contains 17 residues. With V trimmed by 4 bases and J by 2 bases, 10 bases remained unmatched. From germline, CDR1 is MNHEY and CDR2 SMNVEV (reference sequence). The CDR3 nucleotides are TGTGCCAGCAGTTCCCTGAAACTAGCGGGAGAGGCCTACGAGCAGTACTTC. Protein: CASSSLKLAGEAYEQYF.

The chain is built from TRBV20-1 and TRBJ2-5, with D tentatively TRBD2 (6 bases). The CDR3 has 11 amino acids. Per the germline V gene, CDR1 is DFQATT and CDR2 is SNEGSKA (reference sequence). With 4 bases removed from V and 9 bases from J, the gap between germline ends came to 12 bases. In nucleotides, the CDR3 is TGCAGTGCTACGGGTTGGGAGGCCCAGTACTTC. Its translation: CSATGWEAQYF.

The chain uses TRBV21-1 and TRBJ2-3; TRBD1 is the table's D call and was not checked against the DNA. TRBV21-1 is recorded as a pseudogene. The CDR3 has 13 amino acids. The CDR3 reads CASSKYRADTQYF. CDR3 bases: TGTGCCAGCAGCAAATACAGGGCAGATACGCAGTATTTT.

V is TRBV28 and J is TRBJ1-1; D gene ambiguous. Germline CDR1 is MDHEN and CDR2 is SYDVKM. The ends were cut back, 4 bases at V and 6 bases at J, with 15 bases in the middle. There are 14 residues in the CDR3. CDR3 loop: CASSSPPGWAEAFF. In DNA, the CDR3 is TGTGCCAGCAGTTCGCCGCCGGGATGGGCTGAAGCTTTCTTT.

This chain connects TRBV27 to TRBJ1-1; D gene uncertain. The germline gives CDR1 MNHEY, CDR2 SMNVEV (reference sequence). Trimming pared 5 bases from V and 0 bases from J, leaving 13 bases between. The CDR3 has 15 residues. The CDR3 DNA reads as TGTGCCAGCAGTGCATCGCGGGTCGTGAACACTGAAGCTTTCTTT. Its protein is CASSASRVVNTEAFF.